The next 12 T cell receptor beta chains were all read from a single sample in a study of long-term antiretroviral therapy in people with HIV. At survey level, the immunoSEQ assay was run in its v3.0 version. The method was immunoSEQ multiplex PCR; TCRdb's version includes in-frame clones alone and lacks a portion of them. Counted here are about 24,000 clones, 70% to 85% occurring once; the ten biggest clones make up 8% to 10%. The specimen comprised unsorted PBMCs, sampled 1.2 years after starting antiretroviral therapy. The receptors derive from a woman aged 40 to 55 with HIV.

The chain combines TRBV4-2 with TRBJ1-2; unclear D gene. The V gene's germline CDR1 is LGHNA and CDR2 YNFKEQ. The length of the CDR3 is 17 residues. V shed 0 bases and J shed 5 bases, with 19 bases lying between them. DNA for the CDR3: TGTGCCAGCAGCCAAGATAGGTATCTTTCGGCCAATTATGGCTACACCTTC. Translated, it gives CASSQDRYLSANYGYTF.

The chain uses TRBV6-1 and TRBJ2-3, with D tentatively TRBD1 (6 bases). Germline V gene lookup returns CDR1 MNHNS and CDR2 SASEGT. The CDR3 totals 14 residues. V dropped 6 bases and J dropped 4 bases, with 14 bases sitting between them. The CDR3: CASSGQSGADTQYF. CDR3 coding DNA: TGTGCCAGCAGCGGACAGTCAGGGGCAGATACGCAGTATTTT.

V is TRBV25-1 and J is TRBJ2-7; unclear D gene. Germline CDR1 MGHDK, CDR2 SYGVNS. CDR3 size: 13 residues. Deletions cut 3 bases from V and 5 bases from J, with 11 bases between. For the CDR3, the DNA is TGTGCCAGCAGTGAGGGGTCTCGGCACGAGCAGTACTTC. Translating it yields CASSEGSRHEQYF.

This sequence joins TRBV4-2 and TRBJ1-2; TRBD1 matches 10 bases. Per germline, CDR1 LGHNA and CDR2 YNFKEQ. The CDR3 contains 13 residues. Trimming took 4 bases from V and 7 from J; bases not matched to a gene: 3. The CDR3: CASSLRDRGGYTF. The CDR3 DNA sequence: TGTGCCAGCAGCCTCCGGGACAGGGGTGGCTACACCTTC.

The J gene is TRBJ2-1, the V gene TRBV2, with TRBD2 identical over 11 bases. This CDR3 has 15 amino acids. Unmatched junction bases numbered 3, after V lost 6 bases and J lost 2 bases. Germline loops: CDR1 SNHLY, CDR2 FYNNEI. Here the CDR3 reads CASSIAGGPYNEQFF. The CDR3 nucleotides are TGTGCCAGCAGCATAGCGGGAGGGCCCTACAATGAGCAGTTCTTC.

The chain is built from TRBV7-8 and TRBJ1-4; D unclear. The CDR3 length is 15 residues. Trimming took 1 base from V and 8 from J, leaving 14 bases between them. Germline CDR1 SGHVS, CDR2 FQNEAQ. The CDR3 spells CASSLVRGRTEKLFF. CDR3 in DNA: TGTGCCAGCAGCTTAGTGAGAGGAAGAACGGAAAAACTGTTTTTT.

The J gene is TRBJ2-3, the V gene TRBV29-1, with D possibly matching TRBD2 (6 bases). The germline gives CDR1 SQVTM, CDR2 ANQGSEA. Trimming stripped 6 bases from V and 0 bases from J, with 13 bases between. There are 14 residues in the CDR3. CDR3 loop: CSVQDRGSTDTQYF. The CDR3 bases are TGCAGCGTCCAGGACCGGGGGAGCACAGATACGCAGTATTTT.

This clone was observed a handful of times. The chain employs TRBV11-3 and TRBJ2-2; D perhaps matches TRBD2 (5 bases). This CDR3 is 15 amino acids long. Trimming removed 1 base at V and 7 bases at J, with 13 bases between. The germline V gene encodes CDR1 SGHNT and CDR2 YENEEA. The CDR3 nucleotides are TGTGCCAGCAGCTTAGCCGGGGTAATTGGCGGGGAGCTGTTTTTT. Protein: CASSLAGVIGGELFF.

In DNA, the CDR3 is TGTGCCAGCAGTTACTCGGAGGCTAACTATGGCTACACCTTC. Protein: CASSYSEANYGYTF. The chain carries TRBV6-5 and TRBJ1-2, with D hard to call. The V and J ends lost 0 bases and 0 bases respectively, with 5 bases between them. The CDR3 is 14 residues long. Germline values: CDR1 MNHEY, CDR2 SVGAGI.

The CDR3 DNA is TGCGCCAGCCGCCTTCCCCAACAGGGGTCCACCTATGGCTACACCTTC. Its translation is CASRLPQQGSTYGYTF. This chain uses TRBV5-1 with TRBJ1-2; 7 bases align to TRBD1. Trimming cost V 7 bases and J 4 bases; bases outside gene matches: 16. Germline CDR1 reads SGHRS; CDR2 reads YFSETQ. The length of the CDR3 is 16 residues.

This clone has only a few counts. V usage is TRBV5-6 and J usage is TRBJ1-1; a possible D gene is TRBD1 (5 bases). The ends were cut back, 0 bases at V and 4 bases at J, with 10 bases in the middle. The CDR3 covers 14 residues. The germline CDR1 and CDR2 sequences are SGHDT and YYEEEE. The chain's CDR3 is CASSLAGWPTEAFF. CDR3 sequence (DNA): TGTGCCAGCAGCTTGGCAGGGTGGCCCACTGAAGCTTTCTTT.

The rearrangement joins TRBV11-2 to TRBJ1-2; D perhaps matches TRBD1 (5 bases). Trimming removed 3 bases at V and 3 bases at J, with 14 bases between. The CDR3 loop spans 15 amino acids. CDR1 is SGHAT and CDR2 is FQNNGV in the germline V gene. The CDR3 loop reads CASSFTGIGDYGYTF. The CDR3 DNA reads as TGTGCCAGCAGCTTCACAGGAATTGGCGACTATGGCTACACCTTC.